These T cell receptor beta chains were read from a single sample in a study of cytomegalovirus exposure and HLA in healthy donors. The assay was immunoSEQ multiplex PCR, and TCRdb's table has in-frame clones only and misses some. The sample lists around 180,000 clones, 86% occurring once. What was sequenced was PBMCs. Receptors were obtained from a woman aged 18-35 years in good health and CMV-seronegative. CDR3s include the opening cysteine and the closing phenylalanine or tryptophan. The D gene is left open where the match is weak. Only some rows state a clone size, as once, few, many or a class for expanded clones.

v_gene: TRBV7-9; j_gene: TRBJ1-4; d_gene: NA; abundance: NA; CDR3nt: TGTGCCAGCAGGACAGGTTATAATGAAAAACTGTTTTTT; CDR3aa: CASRTGYNEKLFF
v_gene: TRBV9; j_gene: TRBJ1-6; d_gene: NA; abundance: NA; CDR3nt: TGTGCCAGCAGCGTGGGAGGGAATGATTCACCCCTCCACTTT; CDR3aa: CASSVGGNDSPLHF
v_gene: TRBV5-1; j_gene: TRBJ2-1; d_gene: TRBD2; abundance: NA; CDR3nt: TGCGCCAGCAGCTTGGAAGGGACTAGCCCCTCTGGGGAGCAGTTCTTC; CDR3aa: CASSLEGTSPSGEQFF
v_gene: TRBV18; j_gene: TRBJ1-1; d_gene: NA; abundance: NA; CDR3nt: TGTGCCAGCTCACGTGACGGGGGGGACACTGAAGCTTTCTTT; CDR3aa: CASSRDGGDTEAFF
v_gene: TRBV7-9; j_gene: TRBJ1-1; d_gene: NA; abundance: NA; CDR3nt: TGTGCCAGCAGCCGGAGAACTCTGAACACTGAAGCTTTCTTT; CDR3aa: CASSRRTLNTEAFF
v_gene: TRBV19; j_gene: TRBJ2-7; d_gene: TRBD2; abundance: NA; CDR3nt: TGTGCCAGTAGTTTTTCAGCGGGGCACTACGAGCAGTACTTC; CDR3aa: CASSFSAGHYEQYF
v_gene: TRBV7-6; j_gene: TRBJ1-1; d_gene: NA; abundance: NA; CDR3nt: TGTGCCAGCAGCTTCGATGGAGGGGCTGAAGCTTTCTTT; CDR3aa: CASSFDGGAEAFF
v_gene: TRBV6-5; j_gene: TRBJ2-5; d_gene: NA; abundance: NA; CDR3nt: TGTGCCAGCAGTTACGCCAGGCAAGAGACCCAGTACTTC; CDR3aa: CASSYARQETQYF
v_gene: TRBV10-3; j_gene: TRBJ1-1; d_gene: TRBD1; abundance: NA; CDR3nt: TGTGCCATCAGTTCAACGACAGGGCTTAACACTGAAGCTTTCTTT; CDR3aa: CAISSTTGLNTEAFF
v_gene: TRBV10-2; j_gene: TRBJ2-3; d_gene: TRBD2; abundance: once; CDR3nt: TGCGCCAGCAGTGAGAGGGGGACTAGTATGGATACGCAGTATTTT; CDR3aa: CASSERGTSMDTQYF
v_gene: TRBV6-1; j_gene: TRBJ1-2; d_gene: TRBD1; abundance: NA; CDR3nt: TGTGCCAGCAGTGACGCAGAAGTGGGGGACAGAGCTAACTATGGCTACACCTTC; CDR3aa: CASSDAEVGDRANYGYTF
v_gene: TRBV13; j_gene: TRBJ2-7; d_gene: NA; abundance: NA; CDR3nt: TGTGCCAGCAGCTCGCGGCCTTGGGAGGACTCCTACGAGCAGTACTTC; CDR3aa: CASSSRPWEDSYEQYF
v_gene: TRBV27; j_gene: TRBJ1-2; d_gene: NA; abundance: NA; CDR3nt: TGTGCCAGCAGGGGAGCCGGGACACCGGATGGCTACACCTTC; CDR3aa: CASRGAGTPDGYTF
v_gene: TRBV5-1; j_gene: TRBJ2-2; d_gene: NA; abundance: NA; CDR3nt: TGCGCCAGCAGCTTGCTCCCGAACACCGGGGAGCTGTTTTTT; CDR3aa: CASSLLPNTGELFF
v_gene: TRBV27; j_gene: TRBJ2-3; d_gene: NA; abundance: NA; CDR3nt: TGTGCCAGCAGTTTCTCGACTAGGAGCACAGATACGCAGTATTTT; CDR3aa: CASSFSTRSTDTQYF
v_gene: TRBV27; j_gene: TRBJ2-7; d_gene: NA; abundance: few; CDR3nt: TGTGCCAGCAGCCCTACAGAATCCTACGAGCAGTACTTC; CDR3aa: CASSPTESYEQYF
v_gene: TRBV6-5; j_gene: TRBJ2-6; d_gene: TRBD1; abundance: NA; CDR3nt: TGTGCCAGCAGTTACTTCAGGGGGTCTGGGGCCAACGTCCTGACTTTC; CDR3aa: CASSYFRGSGANVLTF
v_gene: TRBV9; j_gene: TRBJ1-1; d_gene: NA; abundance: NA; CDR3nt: TGTGCCAGCAGCCATGGCAGATCTGAAGCTTTCTTT; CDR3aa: CASSHGRSEAFF
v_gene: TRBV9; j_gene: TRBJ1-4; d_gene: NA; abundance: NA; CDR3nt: TGTGCCAGCAGCGAGGGCGGTGGGGGCAATGAAAAACTGTTTTTT; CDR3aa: CASSEGGGGNEKLFF
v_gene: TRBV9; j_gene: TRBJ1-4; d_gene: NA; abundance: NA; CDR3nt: TGTGCCAGCAGCGCCCTCGGGAGGGGTGAACTGTTTTTT; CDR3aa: CASSALGRGELFF
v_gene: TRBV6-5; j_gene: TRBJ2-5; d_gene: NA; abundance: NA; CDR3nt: TGTGCCAGCAGTTACCAGCCTGCGAGGGAAGAGACCCAGTACTTC; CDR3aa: CASSYQPAREETQYF
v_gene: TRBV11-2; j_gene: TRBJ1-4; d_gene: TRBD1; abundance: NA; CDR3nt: TGTGCCAGCAGCCCCCGGGACAGTAATGAAAAACTGTTTTTT; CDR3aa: CASSPRDSNEKLFF
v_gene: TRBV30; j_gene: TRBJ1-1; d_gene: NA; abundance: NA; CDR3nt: TGTGCCTGGAGCCTCCAACCGGGACACCACACTGAAGCTTTCTTT; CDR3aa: CAWSLQPGHHTEAFF
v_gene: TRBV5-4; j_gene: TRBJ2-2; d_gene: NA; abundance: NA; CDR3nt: TGTGCCAGCAGCTTGGGGCCGGTGGGGGCCAACACCGGGGAGCTGTTTTTT; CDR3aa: CASSLGPVGANTGELFF